This T cell receptor beta chain was sequenced during a study of response to subunit inactivated influenza vaccine. With regard to this clonotype: Its target is unknown.

Study-level findings and limits: Authors suggested seasonal influenza vaccinations each recruit few new T cells.

CDR3 length: 18 amino acids. From germline, CDR1 is MNHEY and CDR2 SVGEGT. With 0 bases removed from V and 2 bases from J, the gap between germline ends came to 19 bases. TCRdb analysed the RT-PCR reads with MiXCR anew, one entry per CDR3 protein. The top ten hold about a tenth of the sample, which has hundreds of thousands of distinct CDR3 sequences, approximately 20% seen once. The chain employs TRBV6-2 or TRBV6-3 and TRBJ1-1, with D tentatively TRBD1 (5 bases). The material was PBMCs from blood, obtained less than 22 months after vaccination. This clonotype was obtained from a man in his fifties or sixties who received an inactivated influenza vaccine. CDR3 amino acids: CASSYSIPGRASNTEAFF. CDR3 DNA: TGTGCCAGCAGTTACTCGATCCCGGGCAGGGCGAGTAACACTGAAGCTTTCTTT.